This is a list of T cell receptor beta chains from one sample in a study of shared clonotypes between healthy human individuals. Assay used: immunoSEQ multiplex PCR; TCRdb lists only in-frame clones, some missing. Counted here are about 520,000 clones, more than 95% occurring once; the ten biggest clones make up 0.055% to 0.075%. Sequenced input: naive CD4+ T cells sorted from blood. These receptors were obtained from a woman in her twenties or thirties in good health. CDR3s include the opening cysteine and the closing phenylalanine or tryptophan. D genes are given only for firm matches. Size is omitted from some rows. Given values are once, few, many or a class for expanded clones.

>TRBJ2-7|TRBD2|TRBV5-1|.
TGCGCCAGCAGCGAACCGGGACTAGCGGGACTCCCTGGCCACGAGCAGTACTTC
CASSEPGLAGLPGHEQYF
>TRBJ2-7|.|TRBV7-9|.
TGTGCCAGCAGTAGACTAAGCTCCTACGAGCAGTACTTC
CASSRLSSYEQYF
>TRBJ2-5|TRBD2|TRBV10-2|.
TGCGCCAGCAGTGAGTCGTCACTAGCGGGAGATACCCAGTACTTC
CASSESSLAGDTQYF
>TRBJ2-7|TRBD1|TRBV18|.
TGTGCCAGCTCACCACGAGGACAGGGGGGCTCCTACGAGCAGTACTTC
CASSPRGQGGSYEQYF
>TRBJ1-5|.|TRBV28|.
TGTGCCAGCAGTACCCAGGAATTTTTGGGGCCCCAGCATTTT
CASSTQEFLGPQHF
>TRBJ2-4|.|TRBV6-5|once
TGTGCCAGCAGTTACTCGAGATCCGTAGACATTCAGTACTTC
CASSYSRSVDIQYF
>TRBJ2-5|.|TRBV15|.
TGTGCCACCAGCAGAGCCCCCTCGCCCCAGTACTTC
CATSRAPSPQYF
>TRBJ2-7|TRBD2|TRBV5-1|.
TGCGCCAGCAGCTTGGTTTTTGATAGCGGGATCTACGAGCAGTACTTC
CASSLVFDSGIYEQYF
>TRBJ2-7|.|TRBV28|.
TGTGCCAGCAGCCTTTACCCCGGGGCGCAAGGCTACGAGCAGTACTTC
CASSLYPGAQGYEQYF
>TRBJ2-1|TRBD2|TRBV11-3|once
TGTGCCAGCAGTCCTAGCGGGAGGGAAAACAATGAGCAGTTCTTC
CASSPSGRENNEQFF
>TRBJ1-4|TRBD1|TRBV18|.
TGTGCCAGCTCACCCCCGGGACAGGGGTCTGAAAAACTGTTTTTT
CASSPPGQGSEKLFF
>TRBJ1-2|TRBD1|TRBV7-9|.
TGTGCCAGCAGCCCCGGGACAGGTGTTCATGGCTACACCTTC
CASSPGTGVHGYTF
>TRBJ2-7|.|TRBV21-1|.
TGTGCCAGCAGCAAACTCCGGACAGGAAGATCCTACGAGCAGTACTTC
CASSKLRTGRSYEQYF
>TRBJ1-1|.|TRBV9|.
TGTGCCAGCAGCGTAGGCGAAAGGAACACTGAAGCTTTCTTT
CASSVGERNTEAFF
>TRBJ2-7|TRBD2|TRBV28|.
TGTGCCAGCAGATCAAGGGGGACTAGATCCTACGAGCAGTACTTC
CASRSRGTRSYEQYF
>TRBJ1-4|TRBD1|TRBV18|once
TGTGCCAGCTCCCCGGGACAGGGGTATGAAAAACTGTTTTTT
CASSPGQGYEKLFF
>TRBJ1-3|.|TRBV6-6|.
TGTGCCCCAGTGGAGAGCTCTGGAAACACCATATATTTT
CAPVESSGNTIYF
>TRBJ2-3|TRBD1|TRBV30|.
TGTGCCTGGAGTGCTGTCCCGGGACAGGGCCGTACGCAGTATTTT
CAWSAVPGQGRTQYF
>TRBJ2-7|.|TRBV11-2|once
TGTGCCAGCAGCCGACAGAGCTCCTACGAGCAGTACTTC
CASSRQSSYEQYF
>TRBJ2-1|.|TRBV7-8|.
TGTGCCAGCAGCCCCAGACTAGGAAATGAGCAGTTCTTC
CASSPRLGNEQFF
>TRBJ1-5|TRBD1|TRBV6-1|.
TGTGCCAGCAGCCGACAGGGGGTCCAGCCCCAGCATTTT
CASSRQGVQPQHF
>TRBJ2-7|TRBD2|TRBV4-1|.
TGCGCCAGCAGCCAACCGACTAGCGGGAGGAACGAGCAGTACTTC
CASSQPTSGRNEQYF
>TRBJ1-1|TRBD1|TRBV10-2|.
TGCGCCAGCAGTGATTGGCAGGGGGAAACTGAAGCTTTCTTT
CASSDWQGETEAFF
>TRBJ2-7|TRBD1|TRBV28|once
TGTGCCAGCATAACCGCCGGACAGGGCTCATTCGAGCAGTACTTC
CASITAGQGSFEQYF
>TRBJ2-1|.|TRBV4-1|.
TGCGCCAGCAGCCAAGGACTAGGGAGGTTCTTC
CASSQGLGRFF
>TRBJ2-7|.|TRBV5-5|.
TGTGCCAGCAGCCCTTTGACAGGATACGAGCAGTACTTC
CASSPLTGYEQYF
>TRBJ2-5|.|TRBV5-1|.
TGCGCCAGCATGGGTGGGGACGCCCAGGAGACCCAGTACTTC
CASMGGDAQETQYF
>TRBJ2-3|.|TRBV5-8|once
TGTGCCAGCAGCTTGCAGCCGGATACGCAGTATTTT
CASSLQPDTQYF
>TRBJ2-1|.|TRBV5-6|.
TGTGCCAGCAGCTTTGACCAGCGGGATGAGCAGTTCTTC
CASSFDQRDEQFF
>TRBJ2-5|TRBD2|TRBV19|.
TGTGCCAGTAGCGCCCTAGCGGGAGGGACGGAGACCCAGTACTTC
CASSALAGGTETQYF
>TRBJ1-1|TRBD1|TRBV5-1|.
TGCGCCAGCAGCCGCGACAGGGCCCTTGATAACACTGAAGCTTTCTTT
CASSRDRALDNTEAFF
>TRBJ2-5|.|TRBV27|.
TGTGCCAGCAGTTTATTGGCAGGGTCGGAGACCCAGTACTTC
CASSLLAGSETQYF
>TRBJ2-7|TRBD1|TRBV27|once
TGTGCCAGCAGTTCTACCGGGACAGACCCCTACGAGCAGTACTTC
CASSSTGTDPYEQYF
>TRBJ2-1|.|TRBV7-3|.
TGTGCCAGCAGCTATAGCGGAAATGAGGGCAATGAGCAGTTCTTC
CASSYSGNEGNEQFF
>TRBJ2-7|.|TRBV6-5|.
TGTGCCAGCACCCCTCGGAGCGGGTCCTACGAGCAGTACTTC
CASTPRSGSYEQYF
>TRBJ2-4|.|TRBV7-1|.
TGTGCCAGCAGCCGGGGAGGCGCGGGATACATTCAGTACTTC
CASSRGGAGYIQYF
>TRBJ1-1|.|TRBV29-1|.
TGCAGCGTAAATATCCGAGGAGCTTTCTTT
CSVNIRGAFF
>TRBJ2-5|TRBD2|TRBV6-8|.
TGTGCCAGCAGTTACGGAGCGGGACCCGGGGTACAAGAGACCCAGTACTTC
CASSYGAGPGVQETQYF
>TRBJ1-1|TRBD1|TRBV5-4|.
TGTGCCAGCAGATCTCCGACAGGGGCACACACTGAAGCTTTCTTT
CASRSPTGAHTEAFF
>TRBJ2-5|.|TRBV18|.
TGTGCCAGCTCACAGGACTTAAGGGAGACCCAGTACTTC
CASSQDLRETQYF
>TRBJ1-1|.|TRBV28|.
TGTGCCAGCAGTTTAGGGTTAGGGACTGAAGCTTTCTTT
CASSLGLGTEAFF
>TRBJ1-2|.|TRBV6-1|.
TGTGCCAGCAGTGAGAGCGTGGGACCCTATGGCTACACCTTC
CASSESVGPYGYTF
>TRBJ2-3|TRBD1|TRBV5-1|.
TGCGCCAGCAGCCTCTCAACCCAGGGGGTAGGGGCAGATACGCAGTATTTT
CASSLSTQGVGADTQYF
>TRBJ2-2|TRBD1|TRBV5-4|.
TGTGCCAGCAGCTCTTCGGGACAGGGGGCAACCGGGGAGCTGTTTTTT
CASSSSGQGATGELFF
>TRBJ2-5|.|TRBV6-1|once
TGTGCCAGCAGCGAACTAGCCGTCCAAGAGACCCAGTACTTC
CASSELAVQETQYF
>TRBJ1-1|.|TRBV6-5|.
TGTGCCAGCAGTTACGACCGGGGACTGAACACTGAAGCTTTCTTT
CASSYDRGLNTEAFF
>TRBJ1-5|TRBD1|TRBV5-4|.
TGTGCCAGCAGCTCAGGAGGGGGCCAGCCCCAGCATTTT
CASSSGGGQPQHF
>TRBJ1-1|TRBD1|TRBV7-9|.
TGTGCCAGTACCGGGACAGGGGATAGGGCTGAAGCTTTCTTT
CASTGTGDRAEAFF
>TRBJ2-2|TRBD1|TRBV27|.
TGTGCCAGCACTTCCGGGACAGGGGGCTGGCTGGACACCGGGGAGCTGTTTTTT
CASTSGTGGWLDTGELFF
>TRBJ1-1|.|TRBV2|.
TGTGCCAGCAGTGATCTTGTGTGGGTGAACACTGAAGCTTTCTTT
CASSDLVWVNTEAFF
>TRBJ1-4|TRBD1|TRBV4-2|.
TGTGCCAGCAGCCCCCAGGGGACCCGGGACAGGGATGAAAAACTGTTTTTT
CASSPQGTRDRDEKLFF
>TRBJ1-5|.|TRBV19|.
TGTGCCAGTAAAGGATTGGGGGACCGCCTTAATCAGCCCCAGCATTTT
CASKGLGDRLNQPQHF
>TRBJ1-2|TRBD1|TRBV27|.
TGTGCCAGCAGTTTAGGACAGGGGGCGGGTGGCTACACCTTC
CASSLGQGAGGYTF
>TRBJ2-7|TRBD2|TRBV28|.
TGTGCCAGCAGCCGCCTGCTAGCGGAGTCCTACGAGCAGTACTTC
CASSRLLAESYEQYF
>TRBJ1-5|TRBD1|TRBV28|.
TGTGCCAGCAGAAAACAGGGGAGTCAGCCCCAGCATTTT
CASRKQGSQPQHF